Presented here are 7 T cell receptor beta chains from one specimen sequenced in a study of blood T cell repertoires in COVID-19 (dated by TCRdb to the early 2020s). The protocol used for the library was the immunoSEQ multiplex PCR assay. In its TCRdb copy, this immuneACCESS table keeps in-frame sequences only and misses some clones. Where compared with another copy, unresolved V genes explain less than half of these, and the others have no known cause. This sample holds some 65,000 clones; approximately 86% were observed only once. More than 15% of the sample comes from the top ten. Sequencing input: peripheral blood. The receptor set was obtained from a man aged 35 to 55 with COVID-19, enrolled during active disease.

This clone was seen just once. The CDR3 sequence is CASRRTGGGKDGYTF. CDR3 in DNA: TGTGCCAGCAGGCGGACAGGGGGCGGGAAGGATGGCTACACCTTC. This sequence joins TRBV6-5 and TRBJ1-2; 11 positions agree with TRBD1. V shed 6 bases, J shed 6 bases, and the junction held 9 bases outside the gene matches. The germline V gene encodes CDR1 MNHEY and CDR2 SVGAGI. CDR3 length: 15 residues.

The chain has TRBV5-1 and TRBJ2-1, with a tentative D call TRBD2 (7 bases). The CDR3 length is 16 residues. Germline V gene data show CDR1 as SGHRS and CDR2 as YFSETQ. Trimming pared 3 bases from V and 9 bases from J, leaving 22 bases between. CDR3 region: CASSSEGGGSQSEQFF. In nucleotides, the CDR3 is TGCGCCAGCAGCTCGGAAGGCGGGGGCTCACAGAGTGAGCAGTTCTTC.

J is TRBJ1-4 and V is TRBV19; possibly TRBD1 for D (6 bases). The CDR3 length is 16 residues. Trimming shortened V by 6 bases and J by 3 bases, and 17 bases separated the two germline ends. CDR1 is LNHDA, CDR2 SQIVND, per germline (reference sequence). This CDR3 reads CASSPPGGHSNEKLFF. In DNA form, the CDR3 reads TGTGCCAGTAGCCCCCCTGGGGGCCACTCTAATGAAAAACTGTTTTTT. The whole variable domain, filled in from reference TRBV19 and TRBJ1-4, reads DGGITQSPKYLFRKEGQNVTLSCEQNLNHDAMYWYRQDPGQGLRLIYYSQIVNDFQKGDIAEGYSVSREKKESFPLTVTSAQKNPTAFYLCASSPPGGHSNEKLFFGSGTQLSVL.

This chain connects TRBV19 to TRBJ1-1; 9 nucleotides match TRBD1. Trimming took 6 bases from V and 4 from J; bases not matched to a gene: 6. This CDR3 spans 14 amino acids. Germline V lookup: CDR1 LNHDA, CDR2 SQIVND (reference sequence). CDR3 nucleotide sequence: TGTGCCAGTAGGCTACAGGGGGCTGTCACTGAAGCTTTCTTT. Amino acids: CASRLQGAVTEAFF. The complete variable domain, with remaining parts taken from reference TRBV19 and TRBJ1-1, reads DGGITQSPKYLFRKEGQNVTLSCEQNLNHDAMYWYRQDPGQGLRLIYYSQIVNDFQKGDIAEGYSVSREKKESFPLTVTSAQKNPTAFYLCASRLQGAVTEAFFGQGTRLTVV.

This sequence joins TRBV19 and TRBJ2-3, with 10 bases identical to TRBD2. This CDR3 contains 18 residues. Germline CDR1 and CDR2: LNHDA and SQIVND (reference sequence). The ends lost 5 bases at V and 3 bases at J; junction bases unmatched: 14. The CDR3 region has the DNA TGTGCCAGTAGTCTTACCCCCGGGACTAGCGTGGGTACAGATACGCAGTATTTT. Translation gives CASSLTPGTSVGTDTQYF.

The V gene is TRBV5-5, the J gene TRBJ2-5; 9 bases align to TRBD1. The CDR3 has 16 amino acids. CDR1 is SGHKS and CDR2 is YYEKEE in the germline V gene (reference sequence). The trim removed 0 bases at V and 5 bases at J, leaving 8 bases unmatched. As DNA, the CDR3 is TGTGCCAGCAGCTTGGCGGGACAGGGACGGGGCGAGACCCAGTACTTC. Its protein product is CASSLAGQGRGETQYF.

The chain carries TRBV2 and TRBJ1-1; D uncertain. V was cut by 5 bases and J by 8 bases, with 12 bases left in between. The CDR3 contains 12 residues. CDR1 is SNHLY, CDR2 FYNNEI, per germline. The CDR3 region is CASSPRVEEAFF. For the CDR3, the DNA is TGTGCCAGCAGTCCCCGGGTGGAAGAAGCTTTCTTT.